The 3 T cell receptor beta chains below all came from one sample that was sequenced in a study of response to subunit inactivated influenza vaccine. One entry per CDR3 protein, called by TCRdb with MiXCR from the RT-PCR reads. The sample contains about 190,000 distinct CDR3 sequences, under 15% of which appear only once. This specimen was CD8+ T cells sorted from PBMCs, taken around 5 days after vaccination. The source is a man aged 50-60 years who received an inactivated influenza vaccine.

The chain couples TRBV15 to TRBJ2-2; no clear D gene. V gave up 5 bases and J gave up 3 bases, with 7 bases separating them. This CDR3 region has 13 residues. CDR1 is LNHNV, CDR2 YYDKDF, per germline (reference sequence). CDR3 nucleotide sequence: TGTGCCACCAGCGTTAGGGACACCGGGGAGCTGTTTTTT. This codes for CATSVRDTGELFF.

This clonotype was observed a few times. This rearrangement joins TRBV29-1 to TRBJ2-5, with 7 positions matching TRBD1. Trimming removed 7 bases from V and 2 bases from J; junction bases left unmatched: 1. The CDR3 is 11 amino acids. From germline, CDR1 is SQVTM and CDR2 ANQGSEA. This chain's CDR3 is CSADRQETQYF. CDR3 nucleotides: TGCAGCGCGGACAGGCAAGAGACCCAGTACTTC.

This sequence joins TRBV20-1 and TRBJ2-3; D might be TRBD1 or TRBD2, each matching 5 bases. Germline V gene sequence: CDR1 DFQATT, CDR2 SNEGSKA (reference sequence). This CDR3 is 15 amino acids long. V shed 5 bases and J shed 2 bases, with 17 bases lying between them. The CDR3 nucleotides are TGCAGTGCTCCCGGGGCTACCCTTCTCACAGATACGCAGTATTTT. The encoded protein is CSAPGATLLTDTQYF.